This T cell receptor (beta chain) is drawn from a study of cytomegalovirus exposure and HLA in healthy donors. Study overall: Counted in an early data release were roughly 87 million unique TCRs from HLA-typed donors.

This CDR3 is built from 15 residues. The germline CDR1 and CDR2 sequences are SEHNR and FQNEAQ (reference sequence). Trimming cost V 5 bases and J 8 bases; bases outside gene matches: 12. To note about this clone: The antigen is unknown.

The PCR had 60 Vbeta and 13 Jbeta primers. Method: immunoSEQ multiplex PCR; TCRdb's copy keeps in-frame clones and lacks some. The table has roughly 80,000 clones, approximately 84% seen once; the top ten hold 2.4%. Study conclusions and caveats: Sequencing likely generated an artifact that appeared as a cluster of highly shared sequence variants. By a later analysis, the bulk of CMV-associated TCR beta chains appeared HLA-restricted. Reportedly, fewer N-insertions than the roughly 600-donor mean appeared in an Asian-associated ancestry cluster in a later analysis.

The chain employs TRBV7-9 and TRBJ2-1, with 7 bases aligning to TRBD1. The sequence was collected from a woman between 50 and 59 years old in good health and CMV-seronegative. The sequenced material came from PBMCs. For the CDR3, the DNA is TGTGCCAGCAGCCACCGGGACAGTCAAGGAGATGAGCAGTTCTTC. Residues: CASSHRDSQGDEQFF.